This record looks at one T cell receptor beta chain sequence and its context. Its antigen is as yet unknown. RNA transcripts yielded amplified TCR beta CDR3 regions. Researchers ran a first-round RT-PCR on the TCR CDR3 using the HTBI primer set. TCRdb used MiXCR to reprocess the multiplex PCR reads, holding one entry per CDR3 protein. The sample has under 450,000 distinct CDR3 sequences; 15% to 19% are singletons. The record originates from a study of T cells in Graves' hyperthyroidism and ophthalmopathy. Study-level findings and limits: Through a model of 13 V-J features, ophthalmopathy was separated from stable hyperthyroidism.

The CDR3 consists of 16 residues. The V end lost 6 bases, the J end lost 0 bases, and 15 bases lay between the germline ends. Germline CDR1 SGHRS, CDR2 YFSETQ. The sequence was obtained from a woman aged 18-29 years with Graves' hyperthyroidism. The sequencing sample was made of blood. The V and J genes are TRBV5-1 and TRBJ2-2, with D uncertain. In DNA form, the CDR3 reads TGCGCCAGCAACTTTTTTGTCAACCCGAACACCGGGGAGCTGTTTTTT. Translated: CASNFFVNPNTGELFF.